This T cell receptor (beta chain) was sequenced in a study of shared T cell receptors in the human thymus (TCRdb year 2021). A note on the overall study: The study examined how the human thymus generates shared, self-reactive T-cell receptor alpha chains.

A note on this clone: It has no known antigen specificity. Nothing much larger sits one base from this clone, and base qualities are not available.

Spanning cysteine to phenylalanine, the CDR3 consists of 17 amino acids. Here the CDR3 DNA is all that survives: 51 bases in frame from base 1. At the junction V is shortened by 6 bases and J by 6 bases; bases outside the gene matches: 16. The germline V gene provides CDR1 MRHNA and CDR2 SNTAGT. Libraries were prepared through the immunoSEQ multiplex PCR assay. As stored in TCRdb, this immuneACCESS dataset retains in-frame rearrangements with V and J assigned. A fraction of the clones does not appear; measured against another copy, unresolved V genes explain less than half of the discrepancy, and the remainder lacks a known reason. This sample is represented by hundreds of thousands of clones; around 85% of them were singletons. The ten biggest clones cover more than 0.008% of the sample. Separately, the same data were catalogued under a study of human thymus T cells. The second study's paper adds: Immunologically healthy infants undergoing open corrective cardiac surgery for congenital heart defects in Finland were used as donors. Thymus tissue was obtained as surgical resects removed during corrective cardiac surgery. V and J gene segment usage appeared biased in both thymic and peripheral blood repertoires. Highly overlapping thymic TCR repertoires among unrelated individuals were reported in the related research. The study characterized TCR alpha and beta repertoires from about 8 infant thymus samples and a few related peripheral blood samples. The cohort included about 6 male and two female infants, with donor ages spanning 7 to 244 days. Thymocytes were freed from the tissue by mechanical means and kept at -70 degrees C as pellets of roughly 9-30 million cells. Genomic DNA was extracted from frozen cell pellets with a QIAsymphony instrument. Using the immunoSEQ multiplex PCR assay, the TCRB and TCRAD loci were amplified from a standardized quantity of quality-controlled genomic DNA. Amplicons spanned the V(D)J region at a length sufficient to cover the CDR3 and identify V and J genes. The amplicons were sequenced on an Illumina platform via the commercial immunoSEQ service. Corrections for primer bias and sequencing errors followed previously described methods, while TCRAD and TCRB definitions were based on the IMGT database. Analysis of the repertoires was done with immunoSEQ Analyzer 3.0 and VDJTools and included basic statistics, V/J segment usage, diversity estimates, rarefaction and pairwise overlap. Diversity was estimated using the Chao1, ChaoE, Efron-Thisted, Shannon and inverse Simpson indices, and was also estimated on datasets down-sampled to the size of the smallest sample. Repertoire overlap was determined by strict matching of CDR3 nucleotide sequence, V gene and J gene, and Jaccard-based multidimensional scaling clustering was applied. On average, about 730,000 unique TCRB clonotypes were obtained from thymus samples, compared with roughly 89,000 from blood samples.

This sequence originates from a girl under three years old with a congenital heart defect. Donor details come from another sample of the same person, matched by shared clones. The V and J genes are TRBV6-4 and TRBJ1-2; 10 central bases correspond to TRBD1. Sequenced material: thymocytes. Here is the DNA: TGTGCCAGCAGCGAACACCTCGACAGGGGGCGCAAGGATGGCTACACCTTC. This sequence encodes CASSEHLDRGRKDGYTF.